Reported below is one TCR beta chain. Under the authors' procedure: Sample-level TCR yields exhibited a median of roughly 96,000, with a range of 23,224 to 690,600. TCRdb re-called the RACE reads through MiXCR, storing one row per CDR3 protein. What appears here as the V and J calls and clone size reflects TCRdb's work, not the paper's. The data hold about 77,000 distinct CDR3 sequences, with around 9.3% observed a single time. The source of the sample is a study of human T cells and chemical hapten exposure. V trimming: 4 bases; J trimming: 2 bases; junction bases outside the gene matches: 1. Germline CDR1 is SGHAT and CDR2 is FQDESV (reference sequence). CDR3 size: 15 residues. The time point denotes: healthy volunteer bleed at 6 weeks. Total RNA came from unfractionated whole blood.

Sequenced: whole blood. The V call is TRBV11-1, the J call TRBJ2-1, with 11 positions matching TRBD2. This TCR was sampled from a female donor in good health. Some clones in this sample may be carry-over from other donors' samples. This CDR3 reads CASSSTSGTYNEQFF. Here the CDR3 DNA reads TGTGCCAGCAGCTCGACTAGCGGGACCTACAATGAGCAGTTCTTC.